This T cell receptor (beta chain) was sequenced during a study of blood T cell repertoires in COVID-19. Clones were sequenced by immunoSEQ multiplex PCR, and TCRdb holds only the in-frame ones, with some missing. The sample contains roughly 100,000 clones, 70% to 90% of which appear only once. CDR3 length equals 14 residues. Between the trimmed V and J ends, which lost 8 bases and 4 bases, there was a span of 15 bases. CDR1 is MNHEY, CDR2 SMNVEV, per germline (reference sequence). Sequencing input: peripheral blood. The origin of this receptor is a human donor in a cohort sampled during active COVID-19. The chain combines TRBV27 with TRBJ1-5; D gene uncertain. CDR3 in amino acids: CASFRQVSNQPQHF. The CDR3 region has the DNA TGTGCCAGCTTCCGGCAGGTCTCTAATCAGCCCCAGCATTTT.